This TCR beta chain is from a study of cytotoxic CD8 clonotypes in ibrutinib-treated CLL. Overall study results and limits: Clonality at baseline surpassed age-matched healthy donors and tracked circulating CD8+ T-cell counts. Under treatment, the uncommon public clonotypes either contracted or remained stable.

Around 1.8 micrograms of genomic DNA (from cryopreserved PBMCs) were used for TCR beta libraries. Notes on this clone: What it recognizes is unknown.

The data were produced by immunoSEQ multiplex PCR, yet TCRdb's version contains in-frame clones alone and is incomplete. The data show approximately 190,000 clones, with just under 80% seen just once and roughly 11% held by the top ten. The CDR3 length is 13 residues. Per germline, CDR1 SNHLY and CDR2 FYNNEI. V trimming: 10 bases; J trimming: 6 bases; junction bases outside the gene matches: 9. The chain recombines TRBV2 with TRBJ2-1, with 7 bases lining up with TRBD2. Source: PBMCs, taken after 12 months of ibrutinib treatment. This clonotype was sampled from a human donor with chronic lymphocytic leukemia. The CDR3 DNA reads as TGTGCCATGAGGCTGCCGGGGGGCAATGAGCAGTTCTTC. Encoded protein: CAMRLPGGNEQFF.